This passage covers 4 T cell receptor beta chains from one sample sequenced in a study of blood T cell repertoires in COVID-19. Only in-frame clones appear in the TCRdb table, and some are missing; sequencing was by immunoSEQ multiplex PCR. This sample has 90,000 or so clones, with roughly nine tenths found just once. The sample consisted of peripheral blood. These receptors all come from a human donor with active COVID-19. The donor label of this sample is uncertain.

This chain joins TRBV28 and TRBJ2-3; D is perhaps TRBD2 (5 bases). The germline gives CDR1 MDHEN, CDR2 SYDVKM. Trimming cost V 3 bases and J 3 bases, with 22 bases left between them. The CDR3 loop spans 18 amino acids. The CDR3 reads CASSFVSAETGETDTQYF. CDR3 nucleotides: TGTGCCAGCAGTTTCGTTAGTGCTGAGACCGGGGAAACAGATACGCAGTATTTT.

This rearrangement joins TRBV4-1 to TRBJ1-5, with 8 bases identical to TRBD1. The J segment lost 9 bases and the V segment lost 3 bases, leaving 10 bases of the junction unmatched. The germline CDR1 and CDR2 sequences are MGHRA and YSYEKL. This CDR3 has 15 amino acids. This CDR3 is CASSQMTGAHPPQHF. In DNA, the CDR3 is TGCGCCAGCAGCCAGATGACAGGGGCGCACCCGCCCCAGCATTTT.

V is TRBV3-1 (or the pseudogene TRBV3-2) and J is TRBJ2-4; TRBD2 might be the D (6 bases). Germline assignment: CDR1 LGHDT and CDR2 YNNKEL (reference sequence). The CDR3 consists of 17 residues. Trimming took 1 base from V and 4 from J, leaving 17 bases between them. CDR3 residues: CASSQVGPGGEKNIQYF. CDR3 coding DNA: TGTGCCAGCAGCCAAGTTGGCCCGGGCGGGGAGAAAAACATTCAGTACTTC.

The V gene is TRBV5-1, the J gene TRBJ2-7, with 10 bases lining up with TRBD1. The germline V gene has CDR1 SGHRS and CDR2 YFSETQ. The CDR3 covers 15 residues. V shed 4 bases and J 2 bases; nucleotides not matched to a gene: 6. The CDR3 loop reads CASSPGTGATYEQYF. Here the CDR3 DNA reads TGCGCCAGCAGCCCTGGGACAGGGGCTACCTACGAGCAGTACTTC.